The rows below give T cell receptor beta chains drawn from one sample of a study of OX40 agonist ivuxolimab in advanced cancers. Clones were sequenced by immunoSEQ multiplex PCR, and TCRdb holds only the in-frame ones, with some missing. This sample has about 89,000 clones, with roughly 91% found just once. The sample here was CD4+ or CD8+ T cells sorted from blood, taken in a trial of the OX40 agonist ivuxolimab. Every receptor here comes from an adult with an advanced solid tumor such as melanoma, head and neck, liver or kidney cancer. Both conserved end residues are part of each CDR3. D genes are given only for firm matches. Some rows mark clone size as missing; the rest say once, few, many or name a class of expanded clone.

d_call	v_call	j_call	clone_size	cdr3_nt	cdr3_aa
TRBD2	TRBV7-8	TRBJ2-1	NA	TGTGCCAGCAGCTCGACTAGCGGGGGTTACAATGAGCAGTTCTTC	CASSSTSGGYNEQFF
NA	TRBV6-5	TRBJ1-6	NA	TGTGCCAGCAGTTACACAATTAAACCAAATAATTCACCCCTCCACTTT	CASSYTIKPNNSPLHF
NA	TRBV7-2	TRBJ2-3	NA	TGTGCCAGCAGCACCTGGGACACGGTCCCCGCAGATACGCAGTATTTT	CASSTWDTVPADTQYF
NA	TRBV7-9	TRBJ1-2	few	TGTGCCAGCAGCCCAACAGGGATAAGTAACTATGGCTACACCTTC	CASSPTGISNYGYTF
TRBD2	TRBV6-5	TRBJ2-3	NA	TGTGCCAGCAGTTACTCTAGCGGGGGTTTCACAGATACGCAGTATTTT	CASSYSSGGFTDTQYF
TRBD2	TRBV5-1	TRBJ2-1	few	TGCGCCAGCAGCAAGACTAGCGGCTCCTACAATGAGCAGTTCTTC	CASSKTSGSYNEQFF
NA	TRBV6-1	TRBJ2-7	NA	TGTGCCAGCAGTGAACCAGTAAAGGGGACGGGCAGCTCCTACGAGCAGTACTTC	CASSEPVKGTGSSYEQYF
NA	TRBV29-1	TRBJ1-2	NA	TGCAGCGTTGAACGCAGGGACGTTTATGGCTACACCTTC	CSVERRDVYGYTF
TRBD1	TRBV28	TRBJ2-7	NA	TGTGCCAGCAGTTATGCGTCGGGACAGCCGACCTACGAGCAGTACTTC	CASSYASGQPTYEQYF
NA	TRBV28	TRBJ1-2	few	TGTGCCAGCAGTTTCCCAGGGCTTAACTATGGCTACACCTTC	CASSFPGLNYGYTF
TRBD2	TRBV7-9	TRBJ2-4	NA	TGTGCCAGCAGCCCTAGCGGGGAAAACATTCAGTACTTC	CASSPSGENIQYF
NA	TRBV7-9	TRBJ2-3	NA	TGTGCCAGCAGCTTAGGGACTACAAGCACAGATACGCAGTATTTT	CASSLGTTSTDTQYF
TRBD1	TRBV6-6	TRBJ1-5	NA	TGTGCCAGCAGCCCTGGACAGGGAAACGATCAGCCCCAGCATTTT	CASSPGQGNDQPQHF
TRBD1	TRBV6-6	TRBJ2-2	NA	TGTGCCAGCGTTCAGGGACAGGGCACCGGGGAGCTGTTTTTT	CASVQGQGTGELFF
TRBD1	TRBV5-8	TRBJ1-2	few	TGTGCCAGCAGCCGAGGGGGCATTGACTATGGCTACACCTTC	CASSRGGIDYGYTF
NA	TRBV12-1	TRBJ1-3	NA	TGTGCCAGCAGCATAAACAGGGCCCTCTCTGGAAACACCATATATTTT	CASSINRALSGNTIYF
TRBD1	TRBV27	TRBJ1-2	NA	TGTGCCAGCAGTTTACTGAGGACAGGGGACTATGGCTACACCTTC	CASSLLRTGDYGYTF
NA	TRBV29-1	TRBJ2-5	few	TGCAGCGTCACGATTGGGGGCAAGGAGACCCAGTACTTC	CSVTIGGKETQYF
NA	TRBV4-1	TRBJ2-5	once	TGCGCCAGCAGCGTTAATGACATCCAAGAGACCCAGTACTTC	CASSVNDIQETQYF
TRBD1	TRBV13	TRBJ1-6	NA	TGTGCCAGCAGCCCCCGACAGGGGGTGAGTTCACCCCTCCACTTT	CASSPRQGVSSPLHF